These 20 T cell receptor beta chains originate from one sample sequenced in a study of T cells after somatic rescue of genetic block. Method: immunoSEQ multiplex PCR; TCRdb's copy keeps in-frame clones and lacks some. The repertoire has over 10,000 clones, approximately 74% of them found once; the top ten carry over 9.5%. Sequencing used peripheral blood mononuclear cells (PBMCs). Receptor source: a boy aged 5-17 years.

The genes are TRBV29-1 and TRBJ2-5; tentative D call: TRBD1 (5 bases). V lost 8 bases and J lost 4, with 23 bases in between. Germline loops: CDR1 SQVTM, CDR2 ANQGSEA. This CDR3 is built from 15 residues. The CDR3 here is CSSTLSQGRRETQYF. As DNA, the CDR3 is TGCAGCTCCACCTTGTCGCAGGGAAGAAGAGAGACCCAGTACTTC.

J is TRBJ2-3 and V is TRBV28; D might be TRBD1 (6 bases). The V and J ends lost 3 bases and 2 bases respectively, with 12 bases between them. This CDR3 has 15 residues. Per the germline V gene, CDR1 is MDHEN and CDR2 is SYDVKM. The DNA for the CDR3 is TGTGCCAGCAGTTTGAGCCAGGGGTCCACAGATACGCAGTATTTT. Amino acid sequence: CASSLSQGSTDTQYF.

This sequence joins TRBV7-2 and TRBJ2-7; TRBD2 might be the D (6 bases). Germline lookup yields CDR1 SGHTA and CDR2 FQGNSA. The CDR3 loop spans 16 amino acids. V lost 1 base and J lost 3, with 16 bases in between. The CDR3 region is CASSLVGGSEGYEQYF. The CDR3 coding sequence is TGTGCCAGCAGCTTAGTTGGAGGGTCAGAGGGCTACGAGCAGTACTTC.

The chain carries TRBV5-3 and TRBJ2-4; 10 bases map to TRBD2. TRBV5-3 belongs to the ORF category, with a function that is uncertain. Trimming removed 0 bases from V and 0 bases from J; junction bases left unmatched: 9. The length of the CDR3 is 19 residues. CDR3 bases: TGTGCCAGAAGCTTGGCTAGCGGGAGAGGGGGTCTAGCCAAAAACATTCAGTACTTC. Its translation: CARSLASGRGGLAKNIQYF.

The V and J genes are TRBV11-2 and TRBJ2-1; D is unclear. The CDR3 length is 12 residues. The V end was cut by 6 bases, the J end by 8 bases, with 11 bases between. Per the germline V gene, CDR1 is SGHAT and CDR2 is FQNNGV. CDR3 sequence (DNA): TGTGCCAGCAGAATGGTCCCCGATGAGCAGTTCTTC. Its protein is CASRMVPDEQFF.

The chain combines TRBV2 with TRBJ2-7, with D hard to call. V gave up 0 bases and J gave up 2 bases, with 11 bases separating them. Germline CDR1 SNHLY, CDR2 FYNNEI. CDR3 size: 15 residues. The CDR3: CASSEALGFTYEQYF. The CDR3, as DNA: TGTGCCAGCAGTGAAGCGCTGGGGTTCACCTACGAGCAGTACTTC.

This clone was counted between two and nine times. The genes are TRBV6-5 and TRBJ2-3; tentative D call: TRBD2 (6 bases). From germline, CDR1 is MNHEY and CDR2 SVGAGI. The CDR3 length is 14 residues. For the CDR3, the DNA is TGTGCGTCGGGGCTAGCGTATAGCACAGATACGCAGTATTTT. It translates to CASGLAYSTDTQYF.

Here the CDR3 reads CASSSRETQYF. The DNA of the CDR3 is TGTGCCAGCAGTTCCCGGGAGACCCAGTACTTC. J is TRBJ2-5 and V is TRBV5-4; D is undetermined. Deletions cut 5 bases from V and 5 bases from J, with 7 bases between. There are 11 residues in the CDR3. Germline V CDR1 and CDR2: SGHNT, YYREEE (reference sequence).

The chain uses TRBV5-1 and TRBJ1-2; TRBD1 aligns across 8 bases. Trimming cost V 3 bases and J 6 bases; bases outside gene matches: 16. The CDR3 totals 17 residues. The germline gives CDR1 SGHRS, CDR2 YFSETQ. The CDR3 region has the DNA TGCGCCAGCAGCTCCGGCTTCATACAGGGGGGAAGGAATGGCTACACCTTC. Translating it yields CASSSGFIQGGRNGYTF.

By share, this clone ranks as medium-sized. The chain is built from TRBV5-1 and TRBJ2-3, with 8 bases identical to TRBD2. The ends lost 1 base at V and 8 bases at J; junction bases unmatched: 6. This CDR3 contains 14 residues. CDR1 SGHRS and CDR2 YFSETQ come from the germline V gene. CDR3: CASSLSGGPSTQYF. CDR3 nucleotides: TGCGCCAGCAGCTTGTCGGGGGGGCCGAGTACGCAGTATTTT.

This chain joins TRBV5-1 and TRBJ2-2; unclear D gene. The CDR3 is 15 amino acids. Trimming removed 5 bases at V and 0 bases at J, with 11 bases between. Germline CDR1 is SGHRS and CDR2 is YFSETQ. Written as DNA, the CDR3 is TGCGCCAGCAGTCGGCGATTCCCGAACACCGGGGAGCTGTTTTTT. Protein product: CASSRRFPNTGELFF.

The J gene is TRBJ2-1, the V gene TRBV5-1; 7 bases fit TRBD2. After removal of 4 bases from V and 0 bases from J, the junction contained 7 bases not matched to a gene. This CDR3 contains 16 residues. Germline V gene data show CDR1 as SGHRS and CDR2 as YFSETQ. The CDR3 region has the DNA TGCGCCAGCAGCCGTCTGCGGGGGTCCTCCTACAATGAGCAGTTCTTC. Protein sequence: CASSRLRGSSYNEQFF.

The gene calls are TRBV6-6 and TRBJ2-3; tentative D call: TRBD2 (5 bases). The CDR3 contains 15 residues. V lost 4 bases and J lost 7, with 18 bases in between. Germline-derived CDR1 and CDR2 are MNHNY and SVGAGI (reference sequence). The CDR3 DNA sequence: TGTGCCAGCAGTTCACGAGGCTTGCTCGGGAATACGCAGTATTTT. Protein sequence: CASSSRGLLGNTQYF.

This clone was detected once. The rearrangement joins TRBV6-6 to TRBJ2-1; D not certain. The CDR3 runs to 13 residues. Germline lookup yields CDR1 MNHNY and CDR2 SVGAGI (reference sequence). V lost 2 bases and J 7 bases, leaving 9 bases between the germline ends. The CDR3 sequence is CASSYSEGNEQFF. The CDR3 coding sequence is TGTGCCAGCAGTTACAGTGAAGGGAATGAGCAGTTCTTC.

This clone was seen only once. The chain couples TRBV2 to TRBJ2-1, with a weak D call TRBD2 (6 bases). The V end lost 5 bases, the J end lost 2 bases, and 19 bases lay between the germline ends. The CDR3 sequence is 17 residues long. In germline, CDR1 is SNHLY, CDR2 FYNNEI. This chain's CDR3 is CASSTPLSGVTYNEQFF. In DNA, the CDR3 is TGTGCCAGCAGTACGCCCCTATCGGGGGTAACCTACAATGAGCAGTTCTTC.

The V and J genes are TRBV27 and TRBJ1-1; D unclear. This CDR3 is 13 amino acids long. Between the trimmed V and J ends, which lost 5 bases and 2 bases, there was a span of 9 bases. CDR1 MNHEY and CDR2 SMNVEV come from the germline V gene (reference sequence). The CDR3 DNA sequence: TGTGCCAGCAGTAGGGTTCTAAACACTGAAGCTTTCTTT. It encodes CASSRVLNTEAFF.

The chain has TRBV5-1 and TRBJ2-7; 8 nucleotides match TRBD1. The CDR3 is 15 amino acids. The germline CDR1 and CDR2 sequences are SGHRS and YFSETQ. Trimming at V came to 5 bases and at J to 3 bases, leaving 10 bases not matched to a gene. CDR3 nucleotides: TGCGCCAGCAGATTCGGACAGGGAGTCATCTACGAGCAGTACTTC. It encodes CASRFGQGVIYEQYF.

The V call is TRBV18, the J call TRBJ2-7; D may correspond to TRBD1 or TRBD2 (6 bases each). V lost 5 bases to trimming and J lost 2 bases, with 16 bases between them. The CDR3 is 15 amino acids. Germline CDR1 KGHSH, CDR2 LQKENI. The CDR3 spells CASSSEGGRTYEQYF. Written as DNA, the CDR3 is TGTGCCAGCTCATCAGAGGGGGGTCGCACCTACGAGCAGTACTTC.

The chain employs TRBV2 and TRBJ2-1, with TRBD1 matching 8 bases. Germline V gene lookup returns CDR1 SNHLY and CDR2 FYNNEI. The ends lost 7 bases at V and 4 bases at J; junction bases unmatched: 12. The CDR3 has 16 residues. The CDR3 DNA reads TGTGCCAGCAAAAGGACAGGGACACCCCCTTACAATGAGCAGTTCTTC. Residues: CASKRTGTPPYNEQFF.

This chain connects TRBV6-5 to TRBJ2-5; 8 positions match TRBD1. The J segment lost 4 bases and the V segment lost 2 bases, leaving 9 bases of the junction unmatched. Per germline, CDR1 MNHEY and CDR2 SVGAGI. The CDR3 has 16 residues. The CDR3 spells CASSYLVNRGVETQYF. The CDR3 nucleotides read TGTGCCAGCAGTTACCTGGTCAACAGGGGGGTAGAGACCCAGTACTTC.